This TCR beta chain was sequenced in a study of T cells in Graves' hyperthyroidism and ophthalmopathy. The overall study: Prior to any treatment, at the point of initial diagnosis, peripheral blood was collected.

The investigators amplified TCR beta CDR3 regions from RNA transcripts. The HTBI primer set served for first-round RT-PCR of the TCR CDR3. TCRdb re-called the multiplex PCR reads with MiXCR, one entry per CDR3 protein. The sample carries almost 500,000 distinct CDR3 sequences, about 22% recorded once. In this sample, this clonotype turned up a few times. A junction boundary mismatches the germline segment, possibly from a read error. Pregnant or lactating patients were excluded, as were those with uncontrolled infection or other autoimmune disease. CDR1 is SGDLS, CDR2 YYNGEE, per germline. CDR3 length: 16 amino acids.

The sample consisted of blood. The chain carries TRBV9 and TRBJ1-4; 7 nucleotides line up with TRBD1. The TCR was taken from a woman in her 70s with Graves' ophthalmopathy. This CDR3 is CASSVSGAGQNVKLFF. CDR3 DNA sequence: TGTGCCAGCAGCGTCTCGGGTGCGGGACAGAATGTAAAACTGTTTTTT.